Listed below are T cell receptor beta chains from one sample, sequenced in a study of T cells in Graves' hyperthyroidism and ophthalmopathy. A single record per CDR3 protein comes from TCRdb applying MiXCR to the multiplex PCR reads. The sample lists 500,000 to 800,000 distinct CDR3 sequences, less than 45% occurring once. Sequencing was carried out using peripheral blood or thyroid tissue (not recorded which). The source of these receptors is an adult man with Graves' disease, either hyperthyroidism or ophthalmopathy (not recorded which). Each CDR3 is given with its conserved first and last residue. The D gene is left open where the match is weak. Some rows mark clone size as missing; the rest say once, few, many or name a class of expanded clone.

d_call	v_call	j_call	clone_size	cdr3_nt	cdr3_aa
NA	TRBV12-3/TRBV12-4	TRBJ2-7	many	TGTGCCAGCAGTTCTGGACGGGATACCTACGAGCAGTACTTC	CASSSGRDTYEQYF
NA	TRBV20-1	TRBJ2-7	many	TGCAGTGCGACCCGGGGCTCCTACGAGCAGTACTTC	CSATRGSYEQYF
TRBD1	TRBV2	TRBJ1-2	few	TGTGCCAGCAGGGGGACAGGCTATGGCTACACCTTC	CASRGTGYGYTF
NA	TRBV10-2	TRBJ1-6	NA	TGCGCCAGCAGTGAGTCGAAGTCAGGGGCAGGCTCACCCCTCCACTTT	CASSESKSGAGSPLHF
NA	TRBV10-3	TRBJ1-3	many	TGTGCCATCAGTGAGTCGGGGGACCGCTCTGGAAACACCATATATTTT	CAISESGDRSGNTIYF
NA	TRBV25-1	TRBJ1-6	NA	TGTGCCAGCCAAGATCCTGGTTCACCCCTCCACTTT	CASQDPGSPLHF
TRBD1	TRBV7-8	TRBJ1-5	many	TGTGCCAGCAGCGGGACAGAGTATCAGCCCCAGCATTTT	CASSGTEYQPQHF
NA	TRBV2	TRBJ2-7	few	TGTGCCAGCAGCCCTTTTGGCGGGGGCCCTTTCTACGAGCAGTACTTC	CASSPFGGGPFYEQYF
NA	TRBV2	TRBJ1-1	few	TGTGCCAGCAGTGAAGCTAGGCGGACTGAAGCTTTCTTT	CASSEARRTEAFF
TRBD1	TRBV7-8	TRBJ2-7	NA	TGTGCCAGCAGCAACCGGGACAGATCCTACGAGCAGTACTTC	CASSNRDRSYEQYF
TRBD1	TRBV24-1	TRBJ2-7	many	TGTGCCACCAGTGCAGGGGGCCACTACGAGCAGTACTTC	CATSAGGHYEQYF
TRBD1	TRBV7-8	TRBJ1-6	many	TGTGCCAGCAGCTTCGGACAGGGCTCTGGTTCACCCCTCCACTTT	CASSFGQGSGSPLHF
NA	TRBV7-9	TRBJ2-5	many	TGTGCCAGCAGCTTGGGGCTAGGGGAGACCCAGTACTTC	CASSLGLGETQYF
NA	TRBV2	TRBJ1-2	once	TGTGCCAGCAGTGACGTCGGCGGGGGTATTGGCTACACCTTC	CASSDVGGGIGYTF
TRBD1	TRBV13	TRBJ1-3	few	TGTGCCAGCAGCTTAGGCCTGGCAGGGGGCCCGGGAAACACCATATATTTT	CASSLGLAGGPGNTIYF
TRBD1	TRBV19	TRBJ2-5	few	TGTGCCAGTAAAGGGACAGGACAAGAGACCCAGTACTTC	CASKGTGQETQYF
TRBD2	TRBV29-1	TRBJ2-7	NA	TGCAGCCCCAGGACTAGCGCCGGGTCCTACGAGCAGTACTTC	CSPRTSAGSYEQYF
TRBD2	TRBV7-9	TRBJ2-7	NA	TGTGCCAGCAGTTCCAGGGGGACTAGCGGATCCTACGAGCAGTACTTC	CASSSRGTSGSYEQYF
TRBD1	TRBV7-6	TRBJ2-7	NA	TGTGCCAGCAGCTCCTCGGGACAGAGTGAGCAGTACTTC	CASSSSGQSEQYF